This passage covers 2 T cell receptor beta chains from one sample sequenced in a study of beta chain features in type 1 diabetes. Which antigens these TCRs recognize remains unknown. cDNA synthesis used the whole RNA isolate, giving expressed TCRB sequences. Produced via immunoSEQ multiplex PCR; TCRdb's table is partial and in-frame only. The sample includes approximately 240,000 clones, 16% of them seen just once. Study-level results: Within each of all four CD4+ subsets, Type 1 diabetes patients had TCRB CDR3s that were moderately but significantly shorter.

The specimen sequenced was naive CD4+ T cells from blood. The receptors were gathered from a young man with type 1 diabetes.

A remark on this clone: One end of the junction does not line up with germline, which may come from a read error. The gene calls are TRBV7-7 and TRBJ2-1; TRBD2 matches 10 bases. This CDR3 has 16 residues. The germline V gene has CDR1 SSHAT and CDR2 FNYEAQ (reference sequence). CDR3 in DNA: TGTGCTAGCAGCACAACTAGCGGGGCAAACTACAATGAGCAGTTCTTC. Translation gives CASSTTSGANYNEQFF.

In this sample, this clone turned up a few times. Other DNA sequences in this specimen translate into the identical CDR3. The CDR3 DNA is TGTGCCAGCAGTTTAAGAGAGACCCAGTACTTC. It encodes CASSLRETQYF. The V call is TRBV28, the J call TRBJ2-5; D unresolved. The germline V gene has CDR1 MDHEN and CDR2 SYDVKM. CDR3 length equals 11 residues. Trimming cost V 2 bases and J 4 bases, with 2 bases left between them. The whole variable domain, filled in from reference TRBV28 and TRBJ2-5, reads DVKVTQSSRYLVKRTGEKVFLECVQDMDHENMFWYRQDPGLGLRLIYFSYDVKMKEKGDIPEGYSVSREKKERFSLILESASTNQTSMYLCASSLRETQYFGPGTRLLVL.